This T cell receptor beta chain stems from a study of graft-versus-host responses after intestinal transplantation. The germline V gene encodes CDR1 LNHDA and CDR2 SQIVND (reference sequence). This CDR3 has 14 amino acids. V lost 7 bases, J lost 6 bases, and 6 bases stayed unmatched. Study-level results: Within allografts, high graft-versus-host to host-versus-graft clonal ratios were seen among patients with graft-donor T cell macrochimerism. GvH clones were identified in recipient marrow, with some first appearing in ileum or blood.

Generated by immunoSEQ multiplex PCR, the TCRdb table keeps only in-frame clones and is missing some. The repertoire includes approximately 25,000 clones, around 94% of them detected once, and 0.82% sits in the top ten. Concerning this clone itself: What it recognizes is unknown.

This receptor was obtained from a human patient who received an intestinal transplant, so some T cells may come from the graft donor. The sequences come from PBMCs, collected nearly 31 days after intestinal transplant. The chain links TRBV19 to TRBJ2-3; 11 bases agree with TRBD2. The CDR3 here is CASTLAGGSDTQYF. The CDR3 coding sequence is TGTGCCAGTACCCTAGCGGGGGGTTCCGATACGCAGTATTTT.